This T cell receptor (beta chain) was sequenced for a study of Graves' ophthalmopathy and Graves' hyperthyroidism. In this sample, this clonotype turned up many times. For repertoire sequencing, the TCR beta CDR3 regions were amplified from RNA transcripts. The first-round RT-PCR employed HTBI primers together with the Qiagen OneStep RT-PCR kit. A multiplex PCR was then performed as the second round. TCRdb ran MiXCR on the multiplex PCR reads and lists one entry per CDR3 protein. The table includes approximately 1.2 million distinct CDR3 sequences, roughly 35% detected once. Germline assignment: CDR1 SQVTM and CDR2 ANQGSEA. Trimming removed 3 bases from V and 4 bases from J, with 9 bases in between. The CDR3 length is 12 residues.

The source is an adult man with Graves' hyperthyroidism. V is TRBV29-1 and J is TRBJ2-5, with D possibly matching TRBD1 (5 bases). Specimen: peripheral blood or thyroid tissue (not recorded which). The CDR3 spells CSVEGQGETQYF. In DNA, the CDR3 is TGCAGCGTTGAGGGGCAGGGAGAGACCCAGTACTTC.